The clone carrying this T cell receptor (beta chain) was detected ten times or more. What it recognizes is unknown. This record comes from a study of Graves' ophthalmopathy and Graves' hyperthyroidism. General study findings and limits: Sensitivity reached roughly 71% and specificity approximately 78% when the model predicted ophthalmopathy progression. Most clonotypes expanded in thyroid above 0.001 frequency were present in blood too. Ophthalmopathy cases were distinguished from stable hyperthyroidism by a 13-signature model, reaching 85% to 90% sensitivity and 81.08% specificity.

Pregnancy or lactation, uncontrolled infections and other autoimmune diseases were grounds for excluding patients. CDR1 is KGHDR and CDR2 is SFDVKD in the germline V gene. CDR3 size: 14 residues. V dropped 5 bases and J dropped 0 bases, with 7 bases sitting between them. Beta-chain TCR CDR3 regions were amplified from RNA transcripts. Amplification began with first-round RT-PCR using HTBI primers, then second-round multiplex PCR was performed. Via MiXCR, TCRdb re-called the multiplex PCR reads, giving one row per CDR3 protein. The sample records over a million distinct CDR3 sequences, about two fifths being singletons.

Source material: peripheral blood or thyroid tissue (not recorded which). The sequence was obtained from an adult man with Graves' hyperthyroidism. The chain joins TRBV24-1 to TRBJ1-5; D unclear. The CDR3 coding sequence is TGTGCCACCAGTGGGGGTTATAGCAATCAGCCCCAGCATTTT. Translated, it gives CATSGGYSNQPQHF.